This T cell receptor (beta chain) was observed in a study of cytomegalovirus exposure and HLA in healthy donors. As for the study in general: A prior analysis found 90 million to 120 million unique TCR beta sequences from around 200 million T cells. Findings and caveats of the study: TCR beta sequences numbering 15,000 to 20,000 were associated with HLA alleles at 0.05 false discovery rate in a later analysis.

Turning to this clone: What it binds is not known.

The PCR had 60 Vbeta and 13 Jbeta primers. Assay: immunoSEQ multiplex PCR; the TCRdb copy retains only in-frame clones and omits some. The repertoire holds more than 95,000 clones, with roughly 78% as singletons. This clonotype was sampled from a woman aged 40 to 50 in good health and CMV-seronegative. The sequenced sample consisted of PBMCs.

Here the CDR3 reads CASSRFLQGYEQYF. The CDR3 bases are TGTGCCAGCAGTCGATTTTTACAGGGGTACGAGCAGTACTTC. This chain uses TRBV27 with TRBJ2-7, with 7 bases identical to TRBD1. Germline values: CDR1 MNHEY, CDR2 SMNVEV (reference sequence). With V trimmed by 5 bases and J by 4 bases, 8 bases remained unmatched. This CDR3 is built from 14 residues.